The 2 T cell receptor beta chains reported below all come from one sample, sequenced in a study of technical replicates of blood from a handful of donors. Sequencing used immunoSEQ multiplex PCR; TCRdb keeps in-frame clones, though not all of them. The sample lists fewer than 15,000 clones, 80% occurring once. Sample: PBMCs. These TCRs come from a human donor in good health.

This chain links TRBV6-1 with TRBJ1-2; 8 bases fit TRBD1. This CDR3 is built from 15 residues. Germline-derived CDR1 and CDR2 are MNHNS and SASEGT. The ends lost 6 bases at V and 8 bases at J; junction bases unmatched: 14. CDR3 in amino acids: CASRDYDRGPLGYTF. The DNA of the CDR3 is TGTGCCAGCAGGGACTACGACAGGGGCCCTTTAGGCTACACCTTC.

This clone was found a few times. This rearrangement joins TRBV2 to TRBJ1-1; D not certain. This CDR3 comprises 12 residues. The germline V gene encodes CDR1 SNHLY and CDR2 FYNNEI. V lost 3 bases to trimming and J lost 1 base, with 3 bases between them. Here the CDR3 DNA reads TGTGCCAGCAGTGAGAGGAACACTGAAGCTTTCTTT. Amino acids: CASSERNTEAFF.